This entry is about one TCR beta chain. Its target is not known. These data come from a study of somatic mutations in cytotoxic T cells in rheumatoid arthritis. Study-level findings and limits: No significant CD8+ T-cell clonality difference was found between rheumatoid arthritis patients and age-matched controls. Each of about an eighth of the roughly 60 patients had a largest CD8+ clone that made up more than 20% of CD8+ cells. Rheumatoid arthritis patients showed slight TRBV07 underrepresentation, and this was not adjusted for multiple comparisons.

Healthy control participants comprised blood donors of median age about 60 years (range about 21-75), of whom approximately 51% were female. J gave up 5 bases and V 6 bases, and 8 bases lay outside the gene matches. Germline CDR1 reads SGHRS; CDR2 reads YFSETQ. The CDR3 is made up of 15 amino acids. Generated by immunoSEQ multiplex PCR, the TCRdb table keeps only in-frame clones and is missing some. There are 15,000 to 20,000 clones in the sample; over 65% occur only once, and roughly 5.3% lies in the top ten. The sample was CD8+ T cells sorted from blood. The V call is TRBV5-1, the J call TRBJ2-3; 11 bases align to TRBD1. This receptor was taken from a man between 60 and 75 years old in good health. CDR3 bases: TGCGCCAGCAAGGCCGGACAGGGGGCGCGAGATACGCAGTATTTT. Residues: CASKAGQGARDTQYF.